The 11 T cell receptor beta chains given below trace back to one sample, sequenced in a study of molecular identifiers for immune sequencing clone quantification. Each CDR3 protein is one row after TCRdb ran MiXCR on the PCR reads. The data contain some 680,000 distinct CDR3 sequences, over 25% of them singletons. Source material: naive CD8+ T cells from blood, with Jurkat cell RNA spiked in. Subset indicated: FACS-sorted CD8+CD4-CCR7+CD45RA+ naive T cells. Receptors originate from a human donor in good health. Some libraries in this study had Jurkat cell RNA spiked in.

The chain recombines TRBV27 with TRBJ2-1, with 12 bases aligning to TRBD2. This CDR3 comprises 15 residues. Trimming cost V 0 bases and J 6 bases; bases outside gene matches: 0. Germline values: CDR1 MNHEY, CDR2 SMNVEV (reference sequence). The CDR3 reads CASSLSTSGSNEQFF. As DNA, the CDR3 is TGTGCCAGCAGTTTATCGACTAGCGGGAGCAATGAGCAGTTCTTC.

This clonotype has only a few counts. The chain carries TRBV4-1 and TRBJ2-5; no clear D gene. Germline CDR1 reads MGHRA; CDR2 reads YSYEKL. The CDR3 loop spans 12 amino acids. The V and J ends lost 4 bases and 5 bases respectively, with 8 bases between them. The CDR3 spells CASSRDLETQYF. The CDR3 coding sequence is TGCGCCAGCAGCCGCGACTTGGAGACCCAGTACTTC.

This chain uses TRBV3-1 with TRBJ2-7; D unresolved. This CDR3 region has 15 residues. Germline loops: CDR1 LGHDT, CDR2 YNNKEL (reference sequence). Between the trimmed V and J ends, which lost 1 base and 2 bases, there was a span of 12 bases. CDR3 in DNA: TGTGCCAGCAGCCAAGGTATATCGGGTACCTACGAGCAGTACTTC. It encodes CASSQGISGTYEQYF.

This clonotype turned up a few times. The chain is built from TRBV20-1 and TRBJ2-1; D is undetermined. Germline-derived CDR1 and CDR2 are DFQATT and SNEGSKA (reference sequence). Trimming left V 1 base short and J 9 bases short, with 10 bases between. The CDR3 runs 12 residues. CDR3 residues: CSARGEIGEQFF. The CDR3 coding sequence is TGCAGTGCTAGAGGGGAAATCGGTGAGCAGTTCTTC.

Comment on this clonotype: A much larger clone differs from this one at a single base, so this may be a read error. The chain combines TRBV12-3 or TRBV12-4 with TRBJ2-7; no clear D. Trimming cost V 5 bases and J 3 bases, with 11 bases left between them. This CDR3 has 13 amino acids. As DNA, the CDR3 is TGTGCCAGCAGTACTATGGCCGACTACGAGCAGTACTTC. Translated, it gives CASSTMADYEQYF.

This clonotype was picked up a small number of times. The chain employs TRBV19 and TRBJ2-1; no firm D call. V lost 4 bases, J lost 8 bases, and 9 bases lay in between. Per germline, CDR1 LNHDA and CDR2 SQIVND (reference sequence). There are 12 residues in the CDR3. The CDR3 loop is CASSNAVDEQFF. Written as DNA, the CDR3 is TGTGCCAGTAGTAATGCGGTCGATGAGCAGTTCTTC.

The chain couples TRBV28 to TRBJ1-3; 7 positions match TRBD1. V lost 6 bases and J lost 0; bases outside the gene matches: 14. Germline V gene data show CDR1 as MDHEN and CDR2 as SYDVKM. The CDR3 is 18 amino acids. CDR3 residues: CASRSPGQPSSSGNTIYF. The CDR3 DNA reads TGTGCCAGCAGGTCCCCGGGACAGCCGTCGAGCTCTGGAAACACCATATATTTT. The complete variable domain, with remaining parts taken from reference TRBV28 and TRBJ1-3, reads DVKVTQSSRYLVKRTGEKVFLECVQDMDHENMFWYRQDPGLGLRLIYFSYDVKMKEKGDIPEGYSVSREKKERFSLILESASTNQTSMYLCASRSPGQPSSSGNTIYFGEGSWLTVV.

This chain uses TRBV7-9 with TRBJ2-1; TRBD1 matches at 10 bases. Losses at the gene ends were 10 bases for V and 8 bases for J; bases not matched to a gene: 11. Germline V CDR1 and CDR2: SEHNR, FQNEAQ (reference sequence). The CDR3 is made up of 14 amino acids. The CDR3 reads CAIETGQGIDEQFF. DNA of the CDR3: TGTGCCATCGAGACGGGACAGGGGATCGATGAGCAGTTCTTC.

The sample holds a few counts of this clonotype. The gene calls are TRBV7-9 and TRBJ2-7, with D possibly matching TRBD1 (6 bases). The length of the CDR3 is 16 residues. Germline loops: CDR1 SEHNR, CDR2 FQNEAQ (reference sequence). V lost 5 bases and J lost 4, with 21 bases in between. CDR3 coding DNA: TGTGCCAGCAGCAGGCGGACAGCCCCGATTCGGTACGAGCAGTACTTC. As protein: CASSRRTAPIRYEQYF.

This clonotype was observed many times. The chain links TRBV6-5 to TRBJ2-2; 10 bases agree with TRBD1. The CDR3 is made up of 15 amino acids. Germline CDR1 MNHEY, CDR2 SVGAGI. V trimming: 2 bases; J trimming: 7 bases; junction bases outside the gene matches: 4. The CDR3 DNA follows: TGTGCCAGCAGTTACGGGACAGGGGCAAACGGGGAGCTGTTTTTT. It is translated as CASSYGTGANGELFF.

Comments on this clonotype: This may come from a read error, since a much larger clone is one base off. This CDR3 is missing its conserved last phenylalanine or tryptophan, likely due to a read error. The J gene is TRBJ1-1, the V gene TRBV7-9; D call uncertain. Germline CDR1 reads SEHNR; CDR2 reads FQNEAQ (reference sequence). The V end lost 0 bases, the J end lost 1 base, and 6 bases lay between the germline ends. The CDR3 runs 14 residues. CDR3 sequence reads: CASSLARTNTEAFS. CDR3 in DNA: TGTGCCAGCAGCTTAGCGAGGACGAACACTGAAGCTTTCTCT.